This T cell receptor (beta chain) derives from a study of CD8+CD57+ T cells in acquired aplastic anemia. Study-level information: Quantities of DNA derived from sorted CD4+ and CD8+ cells averaged around 3 ug.

In this sample, this clonotype turned up once. Genomic DNA was employed as the template in profiling TCR beta VDJ and CDR3. TCRdb called the reads again in MiXCR, with one record for every CDR3 protein. This table holds approximately 45,000 distinct CDR3 sequences, about 78% found once. The germline gives CDR1 MGHDK, CDR2 SYGVNS. The junction had 13 bases not matched to a gene; V was cut back by 10 bases and J by 2 bases. CDR3 size: 16 residues. The sequence came from a human donor in good health, serving as a control. Material for sequencing was sorted CD4+, CD8+, or CD8+CD57+ T cells (not recorded which) from PBMCs. The chain recombines TRBV25-1 with TRBJ1-5, with 8 bases lining up with TRBD1. The chain's CDR3 is CATPDREGIRNQPQHF. The CDR3 DNA reads TGTGCCACGCCGGACAGGGAGGGGATTCGCAATCAGCCCCAGCATTTT.